This TCR beta chain was found in a study of human T cells and chemical hapten exposure. Turning to the study itself: Patch tests containing 0.01% DPC, applied to the upper back, were read at 6 days.

TCRdb analysed the RACE reads with MiXCR anew, one entry per CDR3 protein. The sample holds 210,000 or so distinct CDR3 sequences, about 25% seen once. This clonotype was seen more than once but under ten times. Noted time point: patch test 3, about 24 weeks after DPC sensitization. Documented treatment: therapeutic diphenylcyclopropenone sensitization with weekly scalp DPC. Alopecia patients deemed DPC-suitable, aged 18 to 70, excluding pregnancy. The V end was cut by 3 bases, the J end by 3 bases, with 2 bases between. Germline CDR1 reads DFQATT; CDR2 reads SNEGSKA (reference sequence). The CDR3 contains 10 residues.

The source is a woman between 40 and 50 years old with alopecia areata. Some clones in this sample may be carry-over from other donors' samples. This rearrangement joins TRBV20-1 to TRBJ2-5; D unresolved. The sample in question was whole blood, obtained in connection with sensitization to the hapten diphenylcyclopropenone (DPC). CDR3 region: CSASEETQYF. CDR3 sequence (DNA): TGCAGTGCTAGTGAAGAGACCCAGTACTTC.